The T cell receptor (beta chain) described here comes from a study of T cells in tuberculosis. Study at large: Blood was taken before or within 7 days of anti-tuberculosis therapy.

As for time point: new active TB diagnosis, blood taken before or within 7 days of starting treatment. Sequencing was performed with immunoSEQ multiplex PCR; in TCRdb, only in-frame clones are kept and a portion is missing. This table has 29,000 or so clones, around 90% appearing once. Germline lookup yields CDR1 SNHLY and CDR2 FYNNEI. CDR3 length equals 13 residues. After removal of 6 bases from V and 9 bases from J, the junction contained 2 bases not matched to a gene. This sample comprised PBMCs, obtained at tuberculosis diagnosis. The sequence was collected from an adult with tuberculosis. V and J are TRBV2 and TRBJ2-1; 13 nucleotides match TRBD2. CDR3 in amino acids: CASRGLAGSEQFF. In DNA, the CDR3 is TGTGCCAGCAGGGGACTAGCGGGAAGTGAGCAGTTCTTC.